Following are 7 T cell receptor beta chains from one sample sequenced in a study of regulatory T cells in long-lasting Graves disease. Both iRepertoire HTBI primers and Arm-PCR of CDR3 regions were used to build the TCR beta libraries. MiXCR, run by TCRdb on the multiplex PCR reads, gives a single entry per CDR3 protein. The sample records around 500,000 distinct CDR3 sequences, around 15% being singletons. Time point reported: newly diagnosed GD, antithyroid drugs for less than 3 months. Preparation of the TCR library used RNA extracted from PBMCs. These data also formed part of another study, on T cells in Graves' hyperthyroidism and ophthalmopathy.

The specimen comprised peripheral blood mononuclear cells (PBMCs), sampled at new diagnosis, from a patient treated with antithyroid drugs. These TCRs come from a woman between 40 and 65 years old with Graves disease.

This clonotype was seen ten or more times. The J gene is TRBJ2-3, the V gene TRBV7-9, with D possibly TRBD2 on 5 matching bases. Trimming removed 6 bases from V and 1 base from J, with 8 bases in between. The CDR3 loop spans 13 amino acids. Per germline, CDR1 SEHNR and CDR2 FQNEAQ (reference sequence). The CDR3 nucleotides read TGTGCCAGCAGACTAGATGGCACAGATACGCAGTATTTT. It codes for CASRLDGTDTQYF.

V gene TRBV6-9 combines with J gene TRBJ1-2, with D tentatively TRBD1 (5 bases). The V end lost 4 bases, the J end lost 4 bases, and 28 bases lay between the germline ends. CDR3 length: 19 residues. CDR1 and CDR2 (germline): MNHGY, SVAAGI. CDR3 protein: CASSFPGAGPSTLAYGYTF. DNA of the CDR3: TGTGCCAGCAGTTTTCCTGGGGCAGGCCCCTCTACCCTAGCCTATGGCTACACCTTC.

This clonotype was recorded many times. This chain connects TRBV28 to TRBJ1-1, with a tentative D call TRBD1 (6 bases). Deletions cut 4 bases from V and 3 bases from J, with 15 bases between. CDR1 MDHEN and CDR2 SYDVKM come from the germline V gene. This CDR3 region has 15 residues. The CDR3 spells CASSSSGAGDTEAFF. Here the CDR3 DNA reads TGTGCCAGCAGTTCCTCAGGGGCAGGGGACACTGAAGCTTTCTTT. The full variable domain, its missing parts supplied by reference TRBV28 and TRBJ1-1, is DVKVTQSSRYLVKRTGEKVFLECVQDMDHENMFWYRQDPGLGLRLIYFSYDVKMKEKGDIPEGYSVSREKKERFSLILESASTNQTSMYLCASSSSGAGDTEAFFGQGTRLTVV.

This clonotype was picked up a small number of times. The genes are TRBV9 and TRBJ2-7, with D tentatively TRBD1 or TRBD2 (6 bases each). CDR1 is SGDLS, CDR2 YYNGEE, per germline. This CDR3 has 18 amino acids. Trimming removed 0 bases from V and 7 bases from J, with 26 bases in between. The CDR3 reads CASSVEEGGVTRGNEQYF. CDR3 nucleotides: TGTGCCAGCAGCGTAGAAGAGGGGGGTGTGACTAGGGGGAATGAGCAGTACTTC.

This clonotype was detected many times. V and J are TRBV20-1 and TRBJ2-7; D unresolved. V gave up 5 bases and J gave up 2 bases, with 13 bases separating them. Per the germline V gene, CDR1 is DFQATT and CDR2 is SNEGSKA (reference sequence). The CDR3 is 13 amino acids. For the CDR3, the DNA is TGCAGTGCTCCAGATGCTTCTCCCTACGAGCAGTACTTC. This sequence encodes CSAPDASPYEQYF.

Concerning this clonotype itself: This may arise from a read error, as a much more abundant clone is one base away. CDR3 sequence reads: CASSDPGQVYGYTF. As DNA, the CDR3 is TGTGCCAGCAGTGACCCGGGACAGGTCTATGGCTACACCTTC. V gene TRBV2 combines with J gene TRBJ1-2, with 8 bases aligning to TRBD1. This CDR3 is 14 amino acids long. Trimming at V came to 3 bases and at J to 4 bases, leaving 4 bases not matched to a gene. Per the germline V gene, CDR1 is SNHLY and CDR2 is FYNNEI. The complete variable domain, with remaining parts taken from reference TRBV2 and TRBJ1-2, reads EPEVTQTPSHQVTQMGQEVILRCVPISNHLYFYWYRQILGQKVEFLVSFYNNEISEKSEIFDDQFSVERPDGSNFTLKIRSTKLEDSAMYFCASSDPGQVYGYTFGSGTRLTVV.

This clonotype was observed many times. CDR3 loop: CASSGTSGDYEQYF. DNA of the CDR3: TGTGCCAGCAGTGGTACTAGCGGGGACTACGAGCAGTACTTC. The chain employs TRBV2 and TRBJ2-7; TRBD2 aligns across 10 bases. CDR1 is SNHLY and CDR2 is FYNNEI in the germline V gene. J was trimmed by 3 bases and V by 4 bases; bases with no gene match: 3. The CDR3 spans 14 residues.